This TCR beta chain originates from a study of cytomegalovirus exposure and HLA in healthy donors. Study results and caveats: Being productive about 90% or about 30% of the time was typical of most TCR beta V segments in an earlier analysis. A few of the chains that were CMV-associated were confirmed in vitro to be specific for CMV antigens. Other equally common chains were less clonally expanded than HLA-associated TCR beta chains, a later analysis showed. An observed cluster of highly shared sequence variants was recorded as a likely sequencing artifact.

CDR1 is SEHNR, CDR2 FQNEAQ, per germline (reference sequence). J was trimmed by 8 bases and V by 4 bases; bases with no gene match: 4. The CDR3 has 14 amino acids. This PCR relied on a set of 60 Vbeta primers and 13 Jbeta primers. Sequenced by immunoSEQ multiplex PCR; TCRdb stores in-frame clones only, minus some. The repertoire table contains about 74,000 clones. Note on this clone: Its antigen is unidentified.

The specimen was PBMCs. The chain joins TRBV7-9 to TRBJ1-6, with TRBD1 matching over 8 bases. The TCR was taken from a female donor in good health and CMV-seropositive. CDR3 protein: CASSSRTGYSPLHF. The CDR3 DNA sequence: TGTGCCAGCAGCTCCCGGACAGGGTATTCACCCCTCCACTTT.